A single sample is the source of the 29 T cell receptor beta chains below, sequenced in a study of long-term antiretroviral therapy in people with HIV. Researchers report immunoSEQ v3.0 was run at survey level. TCRdb's copy holds only in-frame clones and misses some; the assay was immunoSEQ multiplex PCR. This sample has more than 11,000 clones, with over 65% found just once. This specimen consisted of unsorted PBMCs, obtained 1.3 years before starting antiretroviral therapy. These receptors all come from a man aged 35-49 years with HIV.

The rearrangement links TRBV18 to TRBJ2-1; perhaps TRBD2 as D (6 bases). With 3 bases removed from V and 3 bases from J, the gap between germline ends came to 6 bases. This CDR3 contains 13 residues. From germline, CDR1 is KGHSH and CDR2 LQKENI. DNA for the CDR3: TGTGCCAGCTCACCGGGACTCTACAATGAGCAGTTCTTC. Its translation: CASSPGLYNEQFF.

The chain links TRBV19 to TRBJ1-1; a possible D gene is TRBD1 (5 bases). Trimming took off 6 bases at V and 0 bases at J, with 14 bases between the two ends. Germline-derived CDR1 and CDR2 are LNHDA and SQIVND (reference sequence). This CDR3 has 15 residues. CDR3 nucleotides: TGTGCCAGTAGCTTAAACCAGGGATTGAACACTGAAGCTTTCTTT. Its protein is CASSLNQGLNTEAFF.

The J gene is TRBJ2-1, the V gene TRBV5-4; 9 bases agree with TRBD1. After removal of 4 bases from V and 7 bases from J, the junction contained 9 bases not matched to a gene. The CDR3 is 15 amino acids. Germline CDR1 reads SGHNT; CDR2 reads YYREEE (reference sequence). The DNA of the CDR3 is TGTGCCAGCAGCGGCTGGGGACAGGGTCGAAATGAGCAGTTCTTC. Translating gives CASSGWGQGRNEQFF.

The chain carries TRBV4-1 and TRBJ1-1, with TRBD1 matching over 7 bases. V dropped 7 bases and J dropped 0; count of bases not matched to a gene: 8. The germline gives CDR1 MGHRA, CDR2 YSYEKL. The CDR3 has 15 residues. The DNA of the CDR3 is TGCGCCAGCAACCCTTTGACAGGGCTGAACACTGAAGCTTTCTTT. It codes for CASNPLTGLNTEAFF.

This clone was seen a few times. This rearrangement joins TRBV7-3 to TRBJ2-3; 9 nucleotides align to TRBD1. Looked up from germline, CDR1 is SGHTA and CDR2 is FQGTGA. This CDR3 has 18 amino acids. Trimming at V came to 4 bases and at J to 2 bases, leaving 13 bases not matched to a gene. As DNA, the CDR3 is TGTGCCAGCAGCTCCATGAGCGGACAGGGGAACCCCACAGATACGCAGTATTTT. Protein sequence: CASSSMSGQGNPTDTQYF. Based on the CDR3 plus reference TRBV7-3 and TRBJ2-3, the full variable domain is GAGVSQTPSNKVTEKGKYVELRCDPISGHTALYWYRQSLGQGPEFLIYFQGTGAADDSGLPNDRFFAVRPEGSVSTLKIQRTERGDSAVYLCASSSMSGQGNPTDTQYFGPGTRLTVL.

This sequence joins TRBV18 and TRBJ2-7; D unclear. Between the trimmed V and J ends, which lost 1 base and 6 bases, there was a span of 16 bases. From germline, CDR1 is KGHSH and CDR2 LQKENI. This CDR3 is built from 15 residues. DNA for the CDR3: TGTGCCAGCTCACCACAGGGTATGGGTTTTGGCGAGCAGTACTTC. Amino acids: CASSPQGMGFGEQYF. Full variable domain (outside the CDR3, taken from reference TRBV18 and TRBJ2-7): NAGVMQNPRHLVRRRGQEARLRCSPMKGHSHVYWYRQLPEEGLKFMVYLQKENIIDESGMPKERFSAEFPKEGPSILRIQQVVRGDSAAYFCASSPQGMGFGEQYFGPGTRLTVT.

This rearrangement joins TRBV30 to TRBJ1-1; 9 nucleotides align to TRBD1. This CDR3 is 14 amino acids long. The germline CDR1 and CDR2 sequences are GTSNPN and SVGIG (reference sequence). Trimming removed 5 bases from V and 2 bases from J; junction bases left unmatched: 6. The CDR3 region is CAWDRTGANTEAFF. The CDR3 nucleotides read TGTGCCTGGGATAGGACAGGGGCAAACACTGAAGCTTTCTTT. Looking up the rest from reference TRBV30 and TRBJ1-1 gives the full variable domain: SQTIHQWPATLVQPVGSPLSLECTVEGTSNPNLYWYRQAAGRGLQLLFYSVGIGQISSEVPQNLSASRPQDRQFILSSKKLLLSDSGFYLCAWDRTGANTEAFFGQGTRLTVV.

This chain joins TRBV15 and TRBJ1-4; 7 bases are a match to TRBD1. Per germline, CDR1 LNHNV and CDR2 YYDKDF (reference sequence). V gave up 0 bases and J gave up 4 bases; unmatched junction bases: 17. The CDR3 runs to 20 residues. As DNA, the CDR3 is TGTGCCACCAGCAGAGACACTGGCCAAATCTCGGGACAGATTAATGAAAAACTGTTTTTT. Amino acids: CATSRDTGQISGQINEKLFF.

There are a few counts of this clone. The chain has TRBV7-2 and TRBJ2-7, with a tentative D call TRBD1 (5 bases). Germline V CDR1 and CDR2: SGHTA, FQGNSA. V lost 2 bases and J lost 5, with 13 bases in between. The CDR3 totals 14 residues. This chain's CDR3 is CASSLKGWSDEQYF. In DNA form, the CDR3 reads TGTGCCAGCAGCTTAAAGGGGTGGAGCGACGAGCAGTACTTC.

The CDR3 nucleotides read TGCGCCAGCAGCCAAGCGGGGGTTAATGAAAAACTGTTTTTT. Protein sequence: CASSQAGVNEKLFF. The chain is built from TRBV4-1 and TRBJ1-4; a possible D gene is TRBD1 (5 bases). The germline V gene has CDR1 MGHRA and CDR2 YSYEKL. Trimming cost V 1 base and J 4 bases, with 7 bases left between them. The CDR3 extends over 14 amino acids.

This chain connects TRBV7-9 to TRBJ1-2, with a tentative D call TRBD1 (5 bases). Trimming removed 6 bases from V and 2 bases from J, with 16 bases in between. Germline loops: CDR1 SEHNR, CDR2 FQNEAQ (reference sequence). CDR3 length: 15 residues. The CDR3 DNA reads as TGTGCCAGCAGGGGGCAGGGCGGTATAAACTATGGCTACACCTTC. Translation: CASRGQGGINYGYTF.

The chain combines TRBV6-1 with TRBJ1-1; a possible D gene is TRBD1 (6 bases). Germline V lookup: CDR1 MNHNS, CDR2 SASEGT. CDR3 length: 15 amino acids. Deletions cut 5 bases from V and 2 bases from J, with 15 bases between. The DNA of the CDR3 is TGTGCCAGCAGTAGGACAGAGACCCACAACACTGAAGCTTTCTTT. Its protein product is CASSRTETHNTEAFF.

The V gene is TRBV19, the J gene TRBJ2-3; D is tentatively TRBD1 or TRBD2 (5 bases each). The CDR3 totals 13 residues. Trimming pared 6 bases from V and 1 base from J, leaving 8 bases between. CDR1 is LNHDA and CDR2 is SQIVND in the germline V gene (reference sequence). This CDR3 is CASRRDGTDTQYF. The CDR3 region has the DNA TGTGCCAGTAGGAGGGACGGCACAGATACGCAGTATTTT. Based on the CDR3 plus reference TRBV19 and TRBJ2-3, the full variable domain is DGGITQSPKYLFRKEGQNVTLSCEQNLNHDAMYWYRQDPGQGLRLIYYSQIVNDFQKGDIAEGYSVSREKKESFPLTVTSAQKNPTAFYLCASRRDGTDTQYFGPGTRLTVL.

This clone has just a few counts. The DNA of the CDR3 is TGTGCCATCAGTGACCTAGGAGGGCAGCCCCAGCATTTT. It yields the protein CAISDLGGQPQHF. This chain links TRBV10-3 with TRBJ1-5; D unclear. V shed 3 bases and J shed 7 bases, with 10 bases lying between them. Germline V gene sequence: CDR1 ENHRY, CDR2 SYGVKD. This CDR3 is 13 amino acids long.

The chain combines TRBV25-1 with TRBJ2-1, with 8 nucleotides matching TRBD1. Per germline, CDR1 MGHDK and CDR2 SYGVNS. The CDR3 is 16 residues long. V trimming: 5 bases; J trimming: 1 base; junction bases outside the gene matches: 7. CDR3 amino acids: CASSRVYRGSYNEQFF. The CDR3, as DNA: TGTGCCAGCAGTCGGGTATACAGGGGGTCCTACAATGAGCAGTTCTTC.

This clone was recorded a few times. The genes are TRBV29-1 and TRBJ1-2, with a weak D call TRBD1 (5 bases). V was pared by 4 bases and J by 4 bases, with 10 bases between. The CDR3 length is 12 residues. Per germline, CDR1 SQVTM and CDR2 ANQGSEA. DNA of the CDR3: TGCAGCGTTGGGGGCGGGGGCTATGGCTACACCTTC. Translation gives CSVGGGGYGYTF.

The chain uses TRBV6-1 and TRBJ1-1, with a weak D call TRBD1 (5 bases). Looked up from germline, CDR1 is MNHNS and CDR2 is SASEGT. The V end was cut by 7 bases, the J end by 1 base, with 13 bases between. The CDR3 sequence is 14 residues long. This CDR3 is CASIRGGWNTEAFF. The CDR3 nucleotides are TGTGCCAGCATACGGGGGGGGTGGAACACTGAAGCTTTCTTT.

The V gene is TRBV11-2, the J gene TRBJ2-4, with 7 bases lining up with TRBD1. With V trimmed by 7 bases and J by 9 bases, 12 bases remained unmatched. CDR1 and CDR2 (germline): SGHAT, FQNNGV. The CDR3 runs to 14 residues. Here the CDR3 DNA reads TGTGCCAGCACCACTCTCCAGGGGGTAGGCATTCAGTACTTC. It encodes CASTTLQGVGIQYF.

The chain recombines TRBV2 with TRBJ2-7; no definite D call. The V gene lost 7 bases and the J gene lost 5 bases, with 12 bases spanning the gap. The CDR3 totals 12 residues. Germline V gene data show CDR1 as SNHLY and CDR2 as FYNNEI. The CDR3 protein is CASKGIPNEQYF. Here the CDR3 DNA reads TGTGCCAGCAAAGGAATCCCCAACGAGCAGTACTTC. Full variable domain (missing parts from reference TRBV2 and TRBJ2-7): EPEVTQTPSHQVTQMGQEVILRCVPISNHLYFYWYRQILGQKVEFLVSFYNNEISEKSEIFDDQFSVERPDGSNFTLKIRSTKLEDSAMYFCASKGIPNEQYFGPGTRLTVT.

The V gene is TRBV5-1, the J gene TRBJ1-2; TRBD1 aligns across 7 bases. The CDR3 is 13 amino acids. The germline V gene has CDR1 SGHRS and CDR2 YFSETQ. V lost 4 bases, J lost 11 bases, and 11 bases stayed unmatched. DNA for the CDR3: TGCGCCAGCAGCCTAGATGGGGACAGAGTTTACACCTTC. Its translation: CASSLDGDRVYTF.

The chain joins TRBV7-9 to TRBJ2-7; TRBD1 matches 8 bases. The CDR3 covers 14 residues. Germline V gene data show CDR1 as SEHNR and CDR2 as FQNEAQ (reference sequence). J was trimmed by 2 bases and V by 4 bases; bases with no gene match: 4. This chain's CDR3 is CASSSSGGAYEQYF. The CDR3 DNA reads TGTGCCAGCAGCTCCTCAGGGGGCGCCTACGAGCAGTACTTC.

This clone was recorded a few times. The chain couples TRBV9 to TRBJ1-6; TRBD1 is a possible D gene (5 bases). V gave up 4 bases and J gave up 7 bases, with 12 bases separating them. This CDR3 has 14 amino acids. CDR1 and CDR2 from the germline V gene are SGDLS and YYNGEE. The CDR3 spells CASSLRENNSPLHF. The CDR3 DNA is TGTGCCAGCAGCCTCAGGGAAAACAATTCACCCCTCCACTTT.

The rearrangement links TRBV7-9 to TRBJ2-7; a possible D gene is TRBD2 (6 bases). V lost 5 bases to trimming and J lost 2 bases, with 22 bases between them. The length of the CDR3 is 17 residues. The germline V gene encodes CDR1 SEHNR and CDR2 FQNEAQ (reference sequence). CDR3 in amino acids: CASSRLDRDSPAYEQYF. The CDR3 DNA sequence: TGTGCCAGCAGCCGTTTAGACCGGGACTCCCCTGCCTACGAGCAGTACTTC. Full variable domain (missing parts from reference TRBV7-9 and TRBJ2-7): DTGVSQNPRHKITKRGQNVTFRCDPISEHNRLYWYRQTLGQGPEFLTYFQNEAQLEKSRLLSDRFSAERPKGSFSTLEIQRTEQGDSAMYLCASSRLDRDSPAYEQYFGPGTRLTVT.

J is TRBJ2-1 and V is TRBV9; D may be TRBD2 (6 bases). Germline V gene data show CDR1 as SGDLS and CDR2 as YYNGEE. The CDR3 has 13 residues. The V and J ends lost 4 bases and 9 bases respectively, with 14 bases between them. CDR3 residues: CASSTFGTFEQFF. CDR3 DNA sequence: TGTGCCAGCAGCACTTTCGGGACTTTTGAGCAGTTCTTC.

This clone appeared a few times. The chain employs TRBV4-2 and TRBJ2-7, with TRBD2 matching over 8 bases. The ends lost 4 bases at V and 4 bases at J; junction bases unmatched: 9. Germline-derived CDR1 and CDR2 are LGHNA and YNFKEQ. There are 15 residues in the CDR3. The CDR3 reads CASSREFSGAYEQYF. CDR3 DNA: TGTGCCAGCAGCCGGGAGTTTAGCGGGGCTTACGAGCAGTACTTC.

This sequence joins TRBV7-2 and TRBJ2-1; TRBD2 matches at 11 bases. V was pared by 4 bases and J by 5 bases, with 7 bases of the junction left unmatched. The germline CDR1 and CDR2 sequences are SGHTA and FQGNSA. CDR3 size: 16 residues. The CDR3 loop is CASSSWGLAVDNEQFF. As DNA, the CDR3 is TGTGCCAGCAGCTCGTGGGGACTAGCGGTAGACAATGAGCAGTTCTTC.

J is TRBJ2-6 and V is TRBV30; perhaps TRBD2 as D (6 bases). V was pared by 5 bases and J by 1 base, with 18 bases between. This CDR3 has 17 residues. The germline gives CDR1 GTSNPN, CDR2 SVGIG (reference sequence). The CDR3 coding sequence is TGTGCCTGGGAGCGCGGGACCGCGACGTCTGGGGCCAACGTCCTGACTTTC. Protein sequence: CAWERGTATSGANVLTF.

The chain carries TRBV19 and TRBJ2-1, with 12 bases identical to TRBD2. Germline V CDR1 and CDR2: LNHDA, SQIVND (reference sequence). The V gene end was trimmed by 3 bases and the J gene end by 13 bases; junction bases not matched to a gene: 7. The CDR3 spans 14 residues. The CDR3, as DNA: TGTGCCAGTAGTATTCAATCTAGCGGGGGGGTTCAGTTCTTC. It translates to CASSIQSSGGVQFF.

The V gene is TRBV7-9, the J gene TRBJ1-5, with 7 bases identical to TRBD1. CDR1 is SEHNR and CDR2 is FQNEAQ in the germline V gene (reference sequence). This CDR3 spans 14 amino acids. The V and J ends lost 3 bases and 2 bases, in that order; junction bases with no gene match: 1. The CDR3: CASSFTGGNQPQHF. CDR3 nucleotides: TGTGCCAGCAGCTTTACAGGGGGCAATCAGCCCCAGCATTTT.